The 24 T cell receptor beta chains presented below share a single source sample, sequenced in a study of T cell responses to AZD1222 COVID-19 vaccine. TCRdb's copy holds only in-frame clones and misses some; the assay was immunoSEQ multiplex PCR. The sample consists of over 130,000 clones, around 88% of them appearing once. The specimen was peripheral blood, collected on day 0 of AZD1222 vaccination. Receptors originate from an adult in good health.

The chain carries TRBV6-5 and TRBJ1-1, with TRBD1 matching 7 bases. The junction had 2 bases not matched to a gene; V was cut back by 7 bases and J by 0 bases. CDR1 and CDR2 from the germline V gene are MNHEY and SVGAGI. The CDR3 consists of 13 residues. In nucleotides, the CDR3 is TGTGCCAGCACGGGACAGATGAACACTGAAGCTTTCTTT. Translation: CASTGQMNTEAFF.

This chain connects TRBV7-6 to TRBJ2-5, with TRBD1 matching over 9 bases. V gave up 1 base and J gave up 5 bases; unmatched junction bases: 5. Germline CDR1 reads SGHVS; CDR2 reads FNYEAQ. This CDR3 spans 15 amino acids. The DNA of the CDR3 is TGTGCCAGCAGCTTAGAAACAGGGGGCAGGGAGACCCAGTACTTC. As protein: CASSLETGGRETQYF. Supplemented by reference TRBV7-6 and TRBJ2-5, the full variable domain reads GAGVSQSPRYKVTKRGQDVALRCDPISGHVSLYWYRQALGQGPEFLTYFNYEAQQDKSGLPNDRFSAERPEGSISTLTIQRTEQRDSAMYRCASSLETGGRETQYFGPGTRLLVL.

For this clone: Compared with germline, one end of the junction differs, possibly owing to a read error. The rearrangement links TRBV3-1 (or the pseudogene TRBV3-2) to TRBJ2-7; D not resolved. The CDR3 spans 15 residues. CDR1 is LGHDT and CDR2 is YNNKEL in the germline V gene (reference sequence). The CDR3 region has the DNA TGTGCCAGCAGTCAAGACTCCGGGCCGACGGACGAGCAGTACTTC. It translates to CASSQDSGPTDEQYF.

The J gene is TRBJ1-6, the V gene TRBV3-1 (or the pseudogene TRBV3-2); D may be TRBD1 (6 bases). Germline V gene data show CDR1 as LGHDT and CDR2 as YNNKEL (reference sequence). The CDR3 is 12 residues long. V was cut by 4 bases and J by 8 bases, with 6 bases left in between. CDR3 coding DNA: TGTGCCAGCAGCCCAGGGGATTCACCCCTCCACTTT. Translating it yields CASSPGDSPLHF.

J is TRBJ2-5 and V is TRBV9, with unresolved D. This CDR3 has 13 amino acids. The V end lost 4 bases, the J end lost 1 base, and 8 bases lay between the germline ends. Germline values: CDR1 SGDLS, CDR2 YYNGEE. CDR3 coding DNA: TGTGCCAGCAGCTCTAATACCCAAGAGACCCAGTACTTC. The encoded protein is CASSSNTQETQYF.

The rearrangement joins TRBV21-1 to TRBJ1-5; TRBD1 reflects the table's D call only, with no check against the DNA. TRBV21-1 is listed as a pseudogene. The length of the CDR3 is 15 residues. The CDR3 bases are TGTGCCAGCAGCAAAGACAGCCCTCAGGATCAGCCCCAGCATTTT. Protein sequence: CASSKDSPQDQPQHF.

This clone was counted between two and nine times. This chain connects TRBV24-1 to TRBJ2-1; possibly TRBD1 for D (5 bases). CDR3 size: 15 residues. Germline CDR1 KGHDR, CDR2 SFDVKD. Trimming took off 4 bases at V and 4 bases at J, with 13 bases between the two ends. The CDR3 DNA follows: TGTGCCACCAGTGACCCGACAGCCCAATACAATGAGCAGTTCTTC. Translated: CATSDPTAQYNEQFF.

CDR3 sequence (DNA): TGTGCCAGCAGCTTAGGCAGGTTAGCTAACTATGGCTACACCTTC. Translation gives CASSLGRLANYGYTF. The chain joins TRBV11-2 to TRBJ1-2; no firm D call. Germline V gene data show CDR1 as SGHAT and CDR2 as FQNNGV. Deletions cut 1 base from V and 0 bases from J, with 9 bases between. There are 15 residues in the CDR3.

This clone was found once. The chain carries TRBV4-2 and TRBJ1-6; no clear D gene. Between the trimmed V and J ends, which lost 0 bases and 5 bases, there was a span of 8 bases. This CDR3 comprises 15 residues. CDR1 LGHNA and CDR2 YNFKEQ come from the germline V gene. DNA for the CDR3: TGTGCCAGCAGCCAAGACCCGGGGAATAATTCACCCCTCCACTTT. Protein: CASSQDPGNNSPLHF.

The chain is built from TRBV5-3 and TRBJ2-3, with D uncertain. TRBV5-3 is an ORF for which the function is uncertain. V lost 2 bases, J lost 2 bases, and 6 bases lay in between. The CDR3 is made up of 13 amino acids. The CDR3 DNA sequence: TGTGCCAGAAGCTTCTCAGTCACAGATACGCAGTATTTT. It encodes CARSFSVTDTQYF.

The CDR3 spells CASSPGTQGREQYF. In nucleotides, the CDR3 is TGTGCCAGCAGCCCCGGGACTCAAGGTCGCGAGCAGTACTTC. The chain recombines TRBV4-2 with TRBJ2-7; maybe TRBD2 (6 bases). V lost 4 bases to trimming and J lost 6 bases, with 16 bases between them. CDR3 length equals 14 residues. The V gene's germline CDR1 is LGHNA and CDR2 YNFKEQ.

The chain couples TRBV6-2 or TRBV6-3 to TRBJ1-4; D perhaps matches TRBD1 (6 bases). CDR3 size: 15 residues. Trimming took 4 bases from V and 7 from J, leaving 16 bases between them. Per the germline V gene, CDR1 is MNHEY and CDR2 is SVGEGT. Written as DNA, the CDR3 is TGTGCCAGCAGTTCACAGGGAGGAGTAGGTGAAAAACTGTTTTTT. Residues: CASSSQGGVGEKLFF.

CDR3 protein: CATSDFMGGELFF. Here the CDR3 DNA reads TGTGCCACCAGTGATTTTATGGGCGGGGAGCTGTTTTTT. The chain recombines TRBV24-1 with TRBJ2-2; no firm D call. CDR3 length equals 13 residues. Germline CDR1 KGHDR, CDR2 SFDVKD. V shed 1 base and J shed 7 bases, with 6 bases lying between them.

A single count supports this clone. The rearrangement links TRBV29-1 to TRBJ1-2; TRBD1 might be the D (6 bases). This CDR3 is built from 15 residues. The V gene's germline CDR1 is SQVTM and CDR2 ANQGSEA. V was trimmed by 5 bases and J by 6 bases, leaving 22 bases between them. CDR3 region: CSVPVAQQGFHGYTF. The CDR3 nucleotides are TGCAGCGTTCCCGTTGCTCAACAGGGTTTTCATGGCTACACCTTC.

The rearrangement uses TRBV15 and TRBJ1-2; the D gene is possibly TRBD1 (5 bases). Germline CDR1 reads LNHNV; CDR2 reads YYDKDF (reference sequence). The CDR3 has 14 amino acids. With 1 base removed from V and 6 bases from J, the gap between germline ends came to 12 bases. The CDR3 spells CATSRVRDGDGYTF. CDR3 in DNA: TGTGCCACCAGCAGAGTCAGGGACGGCGATGGCTACACCTTC. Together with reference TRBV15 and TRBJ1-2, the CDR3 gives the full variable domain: DAMVIQNPRYQVTQFGKPVTLSCSQTLNHNVMYWYQQKSSQAPKLLFHYYDKDFNNEADTPDNFQSRRPNTSFCFLDIRSPGLGDTAMYLCATSRVRDGDGYTFGSGTRLTVV.

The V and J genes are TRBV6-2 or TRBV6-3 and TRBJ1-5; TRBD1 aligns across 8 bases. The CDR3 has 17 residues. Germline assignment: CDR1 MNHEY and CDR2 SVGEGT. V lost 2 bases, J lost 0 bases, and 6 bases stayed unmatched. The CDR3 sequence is CASSYGDRIYSNQPQHF. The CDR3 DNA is TGTGCCAGCAGTTACGGGGACAGGATATATAGCAATCAGCCCCAGCATTTT.

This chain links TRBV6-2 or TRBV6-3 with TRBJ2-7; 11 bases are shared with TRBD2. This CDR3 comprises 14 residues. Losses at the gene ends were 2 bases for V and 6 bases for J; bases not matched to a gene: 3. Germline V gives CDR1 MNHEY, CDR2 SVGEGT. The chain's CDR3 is CASSYGLAGGEQYF. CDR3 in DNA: TGTGCCAGCAGTTACGGGCTAGCGGGAGGCGAGCAGTACTTC.

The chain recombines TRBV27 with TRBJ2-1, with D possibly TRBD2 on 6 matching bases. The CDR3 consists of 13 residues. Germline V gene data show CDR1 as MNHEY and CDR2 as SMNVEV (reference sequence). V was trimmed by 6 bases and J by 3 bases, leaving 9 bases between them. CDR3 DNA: TGTGCCAGCAGATGGGACTTCTACAATGAGCAGTTCTTC. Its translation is CASRWDFYNEQFF.

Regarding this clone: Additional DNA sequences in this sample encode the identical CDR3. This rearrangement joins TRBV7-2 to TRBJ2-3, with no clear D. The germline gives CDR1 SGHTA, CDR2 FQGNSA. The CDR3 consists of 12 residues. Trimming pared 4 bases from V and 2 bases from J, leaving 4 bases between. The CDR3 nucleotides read TGTGCCAGCAGCTCCTTCACAGATACGCAGTATTTT. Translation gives CASSSFTDTQYF.

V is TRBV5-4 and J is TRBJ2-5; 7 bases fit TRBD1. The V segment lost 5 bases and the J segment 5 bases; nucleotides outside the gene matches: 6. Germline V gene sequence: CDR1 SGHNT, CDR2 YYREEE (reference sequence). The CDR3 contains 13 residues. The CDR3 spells CASSSFRGETQYF. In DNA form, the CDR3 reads TGTGCCAGCAGTTCCTTCAGGGGGGAGACCCAGTACTTC. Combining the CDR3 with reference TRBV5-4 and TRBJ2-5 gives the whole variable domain ETGVTQSPTHLIKTRGQQVTLRCSSQSGHNTVSWYQQALGQGPQFIFQYYREEENGRGNFPPRFSGLQFPNYSSELNVNALELDDSALYLCASSSFRGETQYFGPGTRLLVL.

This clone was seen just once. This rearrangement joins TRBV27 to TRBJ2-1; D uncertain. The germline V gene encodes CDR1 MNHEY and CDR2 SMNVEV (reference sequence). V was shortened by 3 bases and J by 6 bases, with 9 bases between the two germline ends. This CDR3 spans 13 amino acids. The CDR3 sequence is CASSFDLINEQFF. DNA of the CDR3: TGTGCCAGCAGTTTCGACTTGATCAATGAGCAGTTCTTC.

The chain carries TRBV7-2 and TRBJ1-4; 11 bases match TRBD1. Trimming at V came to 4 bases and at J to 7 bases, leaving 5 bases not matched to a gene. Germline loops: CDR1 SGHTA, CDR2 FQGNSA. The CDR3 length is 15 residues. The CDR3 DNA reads TGTGCCAGCAGCTCCCAAGGGACAGGGGGTGAAAAACTGTTTTTT. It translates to CASSSQGTGGEKLFF. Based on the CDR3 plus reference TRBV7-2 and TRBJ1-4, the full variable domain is GAGVSQSPSNKVTEKGKDVELRCDPISGHTALYWYRQSLGQGLEFLIYFQGNSAPDKSGLPSDRFSAERTGGSVSTLTIQRTQQEDSAVYLCASSSQGTGGEKLFFGSGTQLSVL.

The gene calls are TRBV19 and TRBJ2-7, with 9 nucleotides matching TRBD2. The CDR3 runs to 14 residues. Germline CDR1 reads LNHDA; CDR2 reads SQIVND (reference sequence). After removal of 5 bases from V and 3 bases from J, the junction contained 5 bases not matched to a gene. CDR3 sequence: CASSPSSGNYEQYF. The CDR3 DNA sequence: TGTGCCAGTAGTCCATCTAGCGGGAACTACGAGCAGTACTTC.

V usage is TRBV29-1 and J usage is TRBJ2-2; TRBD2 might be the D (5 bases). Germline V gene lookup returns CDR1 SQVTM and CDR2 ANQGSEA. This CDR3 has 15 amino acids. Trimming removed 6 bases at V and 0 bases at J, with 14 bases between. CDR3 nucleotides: TGCAGCGTCGGGTCGGAGGCGGCGAACACCGGGGAGCTGTTTTTT. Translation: CSVGSEAANTGELFF.